The 19 T cell receptor beta chains listed next were all sequenced from one sample in a study of shared clonotypes between healthy human individuals (dated by TCRdb to the early 2020s). The protocol used for the library was the immunoSEQ multiplex PCR assay. TCRdb took this table from immuneACCESS and kept in-frame rearrangements with V and J called. Such tables lack part of the clones; where checked against another copy, unresolved V genes explain under half of the gap, and the rest is unexplained. This sample gives roughly 2.2 million clones in total; 85% to 95% of them show up just once. The ten largest make up 0.39% of the sample. The material sequenced was naive CD4+ T cells from PBMCs. The cell subset or site label, as the study defines it: CD45RA+ positively selected. The receptors here all came from a man aged 18 to 29 in good health. Some clones in this sample may be carry-over from other donors' samples.

This chain uses TRBV19 with TRBJ2-6; D not certain. The germline CDR1 and CDR2 sequences are LNHDA and SQIVND (reference sequence). The CDR3 sequence is 15 residues long. V was pared by 3 bases and J by 3 bases, with 9 bases between. The CDR3 sequence: CASSIRVGGANVLTF. Written as DNA, the CDR3 is TGTGCCAGTAGTATCAGAGTAGGTGGGGCCAACGTCCTGACTTTC.

This clone has just one count. The chain joins TRBV7-9 to TRBJ1-2, with 8 bases matching TRBD1. The CDR3 covers 19 residues. Trimming cost V 5 bases and J 6 bases; bases outside gene matches: 23. Germline CDR1 and CDR2: SEHNR and FQNEAQ (reference sequence). CDR3 sequence (DNA): TGTGCCAGCAGCCCCACGCCATCGACAGGGGAGGTCGGGCAGGATGGCTACACCTTC. Its protein is CASSPTPSTGEVGQDGYTF.

This clone has a single count. This chain connects TRBV6-6 to TRBJ2-7; TRBD1 might be the D (6 bases). The CDR3 totals 14 residues. The V end lost 4 bases, the J end lost 3 bases, and 13 bases lay between the germline ends. Looked up from germline, CDR1 is MNHNY and CDR2 is SVGAGI (reference sequence). CDR3 in DNA: TGTGCCAGCAGTTTACTGGACAGCAACTACGAGCAGTACTTC. Amino acid sequence: CASSLLDSNYEQYF.

The chain is built from TRBV7-2 and TRBJ1-1, with D perhaps TRBD1 (5 bases). CDR1 SGHTA and CDR2 FQGNSA come from the germline V gene. Trimming pared 0 bases from V and 5 bases from J, leaving 13 bases between. This CDR3 contains 15 residues. The CDR3 DNA reads as TGTGCCAGCAGCTTAGCCCGAGGGGCGAGAACTGAAGCTTTCTTT. Amino acid sequence: CASSLARGARTEAFF. The full variable domain, with the rest looked up from reference TRBV7-2 and TRBJ1-1, is GAGVSQSPSNKVTEKGKDVELRCDPISGHTALYWYRQSLGQGLEFLIYFQGNSAPDKSGLPSDRFSAERTGGSVSTLTIQRTQQEDSAVYLCASSLARGARTEAFFGQGTRLTVV.

J is TRBJ1-2 and V is TRBV27; D remains unclear. This CDR3 contains 13 residues. Trimming left V 5 bases short and J 8 bases short, with 15 bases between. Germline loops: CDR1 MNHEY, CDR2 SMNVEV (reference sequence). The CDR3 region is CASSQNPQIGYTF. DNA of the CDR3: TGTGCCAGCAGTCAGAACCCTCAAATCGGCTACACCTTC.

The chain joins TRBV11-2 to TRBJ2-5; D is uncertain. CDR1 is SGHAT, CDR2 FQNNGV, per germline. Deletions cut 3 bases from V and 7 bases from J, with 18 bases between. The CDR3 is 15 amino acids. Written as DNA, the CDR3 is TGTGCCAGCAGCTTCGTGGCTGGAGTGGAGACGACCCAGTACTTC. As protein: CASSFVAGVETTQYF.

This clone was detected once. The CDR3 DNA follows: TGTGCCAGCAGCCGATACACAGGGGGAAACTCCTACGAGCAGTACTTC. Amino acid sequence: CASSRYTGGNSYEQYF. V usage is TRBV14 and J usage is TRBJ2-7, with 8 bases aligning to TRBD1. The CDR3 spans 16 residues. Looked up from germline, CDR1 is SGHDN and CDR2 is FVKESK. Trimming cost V 4 bases and J 0 bases; bases outside gene matches: 8.

The chain joins TRBV5-1 to TRBJ2-6; maybe TRBD2 (6 bases). V was shortened by 4 bases and J by 2 bases, with 13 bases between the two germline ends. CDR3 length equals 16 residues. Germline V gene data show CDR1 as SGHRS and CDR2 as YFSETQ. Here the CDR3 DNA reads TGCGCCAGCAGCCCGGGAGCCAGCGCTGGGGCCAACGTCCTGACTTTC. It encodes CASSPGASAGANVLTF.

The J gene is TRBJ2-3, the V gene TRBV23-1; no reliable D call. TRBV23-1 counts as an open reading frame of uncertain function. Trimming removed 3 bases from V and 5 bases from J, with 15 bases in between. The CDR3 runs to 15 residues. The CDR3 sequence is CASSQWTALGDTQYF. The CDR3 DNA follows: TGCGCCAGCAGTCAGTGGACCGCACTCGGAGATACGCAGTATTTT.

Concerning this clone itself: Additional DNA sequences in this sample encode the identical CDR3. The chain is built from TRBV28 and TRBJ1-5; D possibly corresponds to TRBD1 (5 bases). The CDR3 length is 15 residues. Germline assignment: CDR1 MDHEN and CDR2 SYDVKM. Trimming took off 3 bases at V and 6 bases at J, with 15 bases between the two ends. CDR3 bases: TGTGCCAGCAGTTTTGGAGGGCAGGGAGGTCAGCCCCAGCATTTT. Translated, it gives CASSFGGQGGQPQHF.

The chain employs TRBV19 and TRBJ1-1; TRBD1 is a possible D gene (5 bases). The CDR3 is made up of 15 amino acids. CDR1 LNHDA and CDR2 SQIVND come from the germline V gene (reference sequence). V was clipped by 5 bases and J by 2 bases, with 15 bases between them. CDR3 coding DNA: TGTGCCAGTAGTTATTGGGGGACCGTCAACACTGAAGCTTTCTTT. This encodes CASSYWGTVNTEAFF.

In nucleotides, the CDR3 is TGCGCCAGCAGCTTAAGAGCGGCACCCTCCACGAGAGGCACTGAAGCTTTCTTT. It yields the protein CASSLRAAPSTRGTEAFF. The V call is TRBV5-1, the J call TRBJ1-1; D is unclear. The CDR3 is 18 amino acids. V was cut by 2 bases and J by 4 bases, with 24 bases left in between. Germline V gene data show CDR1 as SGHRS and CDR2 as YFSETQ.

The chain employs TRBV10-1 and TRBJ1-1; no clear D gene. Per the germline V gene, CDR1 is WNHNN and CDR2 is SYGVQD (reference sequence). Trimming stripped 6 bases from V and 0 bases from J, with 8 bases between. This CDR3 contains 13 residues. The CDR3 is CASREELNTEAFF. As DNA, the CDR3 is TGCGCCAGCAGAGAGGAGCTGAACACTGAAGCTTTCTTT.

DNA of the CDR3: TGTGCCAGCAGTGAGACACAGGGGGCGACCTACGAGCAGTACTTC. It codes for CASSETQGATYEQYF. The rearrangement joins TRBV6-1 to TRBJ2-7, with 9 bases lining up with TRBD1. The CDR3 extends over 15 amino acids. V gave up 3 bases and J gave up 2 bases; unmatched junction bases: 5. Germline V lookup: CDR1 MNHNS, CDR2 SASEGT.

This clone was seen just once. The CDR3 is CSVEGGEGLPQHF. The DNA for the CDR3 is TGCAGCGTTGAAGGGGGAGAGGGCTTGCCCCAGCATTTT. This chain connects TRBV29-1 to TRBJ1-5; D is undetermined. Germline V gene sequence: CDR1 SQVTM, CDR2 ANQGSEA. V dropped 1 base and J dropped 9 bases, with 13 bases sitting between them. The CDR3 is 13 residues long.

This sequence joins TRBV5-6 and TRBJ2-7; 7 bases are a match to TRBD2. CDR1 and CDR2 (germline): SGHDT, YYEEEE. V lost 4 bases to trimming and J lost 4 bases; unmatched junction nucleotides: 14. The CDR3 extends over 16 amino acids. In DNA, the CDR3 is TGTGCCAGCAGCCACCCCCTGCGGGAGATGGGATACGAGCAGTACTTC. This codes for CASSHPLREMGYEQYF.

This clone occurred once. The chain recombines TRBV28 with TRBJ2-7, with D possibly being TRBD2 (5 bases). The CDR3 contains 12 residues. Between the trimmed V and J ends, which lost 5 bases and 3 bases, there was a span of 8 bases. Germline lookup yields CDR1 MDHEN and CDR2 SYDVKM. As DNA, the CDR3 is TGTGCCAGCAGTCAGAGGGACTACGAGCAGTACTTC. Protein sequence: CASSQRDYEQYF.

This clone was seen only once. This chain uses TRBV18 with TRBJ2-7; unclear D gene. CDR3 length: 14 residues. The germline gives CDR1 KGHSH, CDR2 LQKENI. The ends were cut back, 1 base at V and 5 bases at J, with 12 bases in the middle. The CDR3 sequence is CASSPLQNSNEQYF. CDR3 nucleotide sequence: TGTGCCAGCTCACCACTCCAGAATTCAAACGAGCAGTACTTC.

The chain joins TRBV18 to TRBJ2-5, with 7 positions matching TRBD2. In germline, CDR1 is KGHSH, CDR2 LQKENI. This CDR3 is built from 16 residues. Losses at the gene ends were 1 base for V and 4 bases for J; bases not matched to a gene: 9. The CDR3 nucleotides are TGTGCCAGCTCACCACGGATGAGCGGGACGGGAGAGACCCAGTACTTC. Protein sequence: CASSPRMSGTGETQYF.